This T cell receptor (beta chain) was captured by sequencing in a study of tumor-infiltrating lymphocytes in primary liver carcinoma. Study-level points and caveats: Less overlap was seen in tumor-adjacent and tumor-blood pairs than in tumor region pairs.

In germline, CDR1 is MGHRA, CDR2 YSYEKL. This CDR3 spans 16 amino acids. J lost 4 bases, V lost 0 bases, and 7 bases had no gene match. Synthesis of TCR beta cDNA was carried out from approximately 500 ng total RNA with a constant-region primer. Three rounds of nested multiplex PCR with slightly modified ARM-PCR produced TCR beta libraries. A C-beta reverse primer was combined with TRBV1-TRBV30 forward primers in the first two PCR rounds, and each round had ten to eleven cycles. MiXCR, run by TCRdb on the multiplex PCR reads, gives a single entry per CDR3 protein. Of 330,000 or so distinct CDR3 sequences listed, about 61% are singletons. Germline DNA was also extracted, and blood RNA derived from unsorted whole blood. As for this clonotype: Its antigen remains unidentified.

This clonotype was obtained from a middle-aged man with primary liver carcinoma and hepatitis B virus infection. Sequenced: peripheral blood. V and J are TRBV4-1 and TRBJ2-3; 7 positions match TRBD2. CDR3 sequence: CASSQDTGLPSDTQYF. CDR3 DNA sequence: TGCGCCAGCAGCCAAGATACGGGACTACCCTCAGATACGCAGTATTTT.